The entry below gives a single T cell receptor beta chain sequence along with its context. These data are taken from a study of blood T cell repertoires in COVID-19. Study details: Sources were T cells, B-cell-depleted T cells, or PBMCs; the material itself was cDNA or gDNA.

The germline V gene encodes CDR1 SEHNR and CDR2 FQNEAQ (reference sequence). Trimming removed 1 base from V and 2 bases from J; junction bases left unmatched: 8. This CDR3 is built from 17 residues. In the original analysis: Amplification of reference gene primers was used by the study to estimate nucleated cell counts. The repertoire was sequenced with immunoSEQ multiplex PCR; TCRdb's copy has only in-frame clones and lacks some. V, J and clone size are those of that table, while D and trimming were read from the DNA. The sample yields around 97,000 clones, about 80% seen once. This rearrangement joins TRBV7-9 to TRBJ2-7; 10 bases agree with TRBD1. Sample: peripheral blood. The TCR originated in a human donor in a cohort sampled during active or convalescent COVID-19. CDR3 protein: CASSLGGSGQGTYEQYF. The CDR3 DNA sequence: TGTGCCAGCAGCTTAGGAGGGTCGGGACAGGGGACCTACGAGCAGTACTTC.